These 16 T cell receptor beta chains came from one sample sequenced in a study of blood T cell repertoires in COVID-19. The assay was immunoSEQ multiplex PCR, and TCRdb's table has in-frame clones only and misses some. The sample lists hundreds of thousands of clones, 80% occurring once. Material: PBMCs or T cells enriched from blood (not recorded which). These TCRs come from a man aged 25 to 40 with acute COVID-19.

The chain recombines TRBV5-4 with TRBJ2-3, with 11 bases fitting TRBD1. Germline V gene sequence: CDR1 SGHNT, CDR2 YYREEE (reference sequence). V dropped 5 bases and J dropped 2; count of bases not matched to a gene: 4. The CDR3 contains 15 residues. CDR3 amino acids: CASRLDRGHTDTQYF. The CDR3 nucleotides are TGTGCCAGCAGACTGGACAGGGGGCACACAGATACGCAGTATTTT.

This chain links TRBV6-5 with TRBJ1-4; 8 nucleotides agree with TRBD1. Germline V gene sequence: CDR1 MNHEY, CDR2 SVGAGI. J gave up 8 bases and V 2 bases, and 7 bases lay outside the gene matches. The CDR3 spans 15 residues. The CDR3 sequence: CASSYGGTGAEKLFF. The DNA of the CDR3 is TGTGCCAGCAGTTACGGGGGGACAGGTGCCGAAAAACTGTTTTTT.

The rearrangement links TRBV9 to TRBJ1-5; D is unresolved. CDR1 and CDR2 from the germline V gene are SGDLS and YYNGEE. This CDR3 spans 15 amino acids. The V gene lost 3 bases and the J gene lost 6 bases, with 16 bases spanning the gap. CDR3 bases: TGTGCCAGCAGCGCTACCGATTCACCGGGTCAGCCCCAGCATTTT. It yields the protein CASSATDSPGQPQHF.

V and J are TRBV5-1 and TRBJ1-1; D gene ambiguous. Germline V CDR1 and CDR2: SGHRS, YFSETQ. The CDR3 loop spans 12 amino acids. Trimming took 1 base from V and 6 from J, leaving 7 bases between them. The CDR3 protein is CASSLPSPEAFF. CDR3 nucleotide sequence: TGCGCCAGCAGCTTGCCCAGTCCTGAAGCTTTCTTT.

This clone appeared a single time. The chain couples TRBV5-1 to TRBJ2-3; the match to TRBD2 covers 12 bases. V lost 4 bases and J lost 4; bases outside the gene matches: 7. CDR1 is SGHRS and CDR2 is YFSETQ in the germline V gene. The CDR3 extends over 16 amino acids. CDR3 protein: CASSLGLAGRADTQYF. CDR3 nucleotide sequence: TGCGCCAGCAGCCTTGGACTAGCGGGGCGAGCAGATACGCAGTATTTT.

The chain links TRBV9 to TRBJ1-2, with 7 bases lining up with TRBD1. Germline lookup yields CDR1 SGDLS and CDR2 YYNGEE. Trimming at V came to 0 bases and at J to 0 bases, leaving 5 bases not matched to a gene. CDR3 length: 16 amino acids. The DNA of the CDR3 is TGTGCCAGCAGCGTAGCTCAAGGGGGCGCTAACTATGGCTACACCTTC. It translates to CASSVAQGGANYGYTF.

In regard to this clone: This same CDR3 is encoded by further DNA sequences in the sample. The gene calls are TRBV12-3 or TRBV12-4 and TRBJ2-5, with 8 positions matching TRBD1. Losses at the gene ends were 6 bases for V and 5 bases for J; bases not matched to a gene: 5. The CDR3 extends over 13 amino acids. CDR3 amino acids: CASSPTGVETQYF. Here the CDR3 DNA reads TGTGCCAGCAGCCCGACAGGGGTGGAGACCCAGTACTTC.

This clone was observed a single time. The rearrangement links TRBV11-2 to TRBJ2-7; TRBD2 aligns across 11 bases. The germline gives CDR1 SGHAT, CDR2 FQNNGV. With 2 bases clipped from V and 6 bases from J, the junction kept 6 bases outside the gene matches. The CDR3 extends over 15 amino acids. DNA for the CDR3: TGTGCCAGCAGCTTAAGTAGCGGGGGGGCTGGCGAGCAGTACTTC. This gives the protein CASSLSSGGAGEQYF.

The V gene is TRBV10-3, the J gene TRBJ2-7, with D tentatively TRBD2 (6 bases). CDR1 and CDR2 from the germline V gene are ENHRY and SYGVKD. V lost 2 bases and J 3 bases, leaving 8 bases between the germline ends. The CDR3 totals 13 residues. The CDR3, as DNA: TGTGCCATCAGTGAGCCGGGACTCTACGAGCAGTACTTC. Translated, it gives CAISEPGLYEQYF.

This clone is judged medium-sized (0.01 to 0.1%). Within the sample, other DNA sequences also encode this same CDR3. CDR3 region: CASSLVGPNTEAFF. The CDR3 region has the DNA TGTGCCAGCAGCTTAGTTGGGCCGAACACTGAAGCTTTCTTT. This chain joins TRBV11-2 and TRBJ1-1; D not certain. Looked up from germline, CDR1 is SGHAT and CDR2 is FQNNGV. The CDR3 covers 14 residues. The V end lost 1 base, the J end lost 1 base, and 7 bases lay between the germline ends.

V usage is TRBV4-2 and J usage is TRBJ1-1; TRBD1 aligns across 7 bases. The CDR3 is 18 amino acids. Trimming took 0 bases from V and 1 from J; bases not matched to a gene: 11. Germline V gives CDR1 LGHNA, CDR2 YNFKEQ. The CDR3 coding sequence is TGTGCCAGCAGCCAAGATGGCGGAGGGGGCTTTGGGAACACTGAAGCTTTCTTT. It yields the protein CASSQDGGGGFGNTEAFF.

The chain uses TRBV19 and TRBJ2-2; 9 bases match TRBD1. Germline V gives CDR1 LNHDA, CDR2 SQIVND (reference sequence). The CDR3 is made up of 16 amino acids. V gave up 6 bases and J gave up 6 bases; unmatched junction bases: 11. The CDR3 nucleotides read TGTGCCAGTAGAGTCCGGCCGGGACAGGGTTCCGGGGAGCTGTTTTTT. Protein: CASRVRPGQGSGELFF.

The rearrangement links TRBV5-4 to TRBJ2-1, with 11 bases fitting TRBD2. J gave up 1 base and V 8 bases, and 5 bases lay outside the gene matches. Germline CDR1 reads SGHNT; CDR2 reads YYREEE (reference sequence). This CDR3 has 15 residues. The CDR3, as DNA: TGTGCCAGTAGTAGCGGGGGGGCGTCCTACAATGAGCAGTTCTTC. Amino acid sequence: CASSSGGASYNEQFF.

The V and J genes are TRBV4-1 and TRBJ1-1; D not certain. This CDR3 has 15 amino acids. The germline gives CDR1 MGHRA, CDR2 YSYEKL. Trimming took 3 bases from V and 0 from J, leaving 11 bases between them. CDR3 in amino acids: CASSHGDFLNTEAFF. The CDR3 DNA sequence: TGCGCCAGCAGCCATGGTGACTTTTTGAACACTGAAGCTTTCTTT.

The chain is built from TRBV12-3 or TRBV12-4 and TRBJ1-5; D gene uncertain. The V end was cut by 0 bases, the J end by 4 bases, with 4 bases between. This CDR3 has 13 amino acids. Here the CDR3 DNA reads TGTGCCAGCAGTTTAGCGCGGAATCAGCCCCAGCATTTT. It specifies CASSLARNQPQHF.

This clone showed up just once. The rearrangement joins TRBV10-2 to TRBJ2-7; D call uncertain. V gave up 5 bases and J gave up 0 bases, with 8 bases separating them. CDR1 and CDR2 from the germline V gene are WSHSY and SAAADI. CDR3 size: 13 residues. The CDR3 loop reads CASSSGISYEQYF. As DNA, the CDR3 is TGCGCCAGCAGTTCAGGTATCTCCTACGAGCAGTACTTC.